This T cell receptor (beta chain) was observed in a study of blood T cell repertoires in COVID-19. The germline V gene has CDR1 SEHNR and CDR2 FQNEAQ (reference sequence). There are 16 residues in the CDR3. Trimming shortened V by 2 bases and J by 4 bases, and 17 bases separated the two germline ends. Some clones are missing from TCRdb's copy, which holds only in-frame ones; the method was immunoSEQ multiplex PCR. The sample lists about 33,000 clones; around 82% were seen once. This sequence joins TRBV7-9 and TRBJ1-1, with D possibly being TRBD1 (6 bases). Sequencing used peripheral blood. The source of this sequence is a man aged 65-85 years with acute or convalescent COVID-19. CDR3 amino acids: CASSLLVSFRGTEAFF. CDR3 nucleotide sequence: TGTGCCAGCAGCTTACTGGTGTCTTTCAGGGGCACTGAAGCTTTCTTT.